This T cell receptor beta chain was sequenced for a study of T cells in localized non-small cell lung cancer. Method: immunoSEQ multiplex PCR; TCRdb's copy keeps in-frame clones and lacks some. The profile covers fewer than 100,000 clones, with about 91% appearing a single time and approximately 15% taken by the ten largest. The ends lost 6 bases at V and 4 bases at J; junction bases unmatched: 3. CDR1 and CDR2 from the germline V gene are MDHEN and SYDVKM. This CDR3 is 13 amino acids long. The source of this sequence is a man aged 40 to 70 with stage I squamous cell lung carcinoma. This chain joins TRBV28 and TRBJ1-5, with 7 nucleotides matching TRBD1. The starting material was peripheral blood, obtained before any cancer treatment. CDR3 sequence reads: CASRRQGNQPQHF. DNA for the CDR3: TGTGCCAGCAGGCGACAGGGAAATCAGCCCCAGCATTTT. The variable domain in full, with the rest retrieved from reference TRBV28 and TRBJ1-5, is DVKVTQSSRYLVKRTGEKVFLECVQDMDHENMFWYRQDPGLGLRLIYFSYDVKMKEKGDIPEGYSVSREKKERFSLILESASTNQTSMYLCASRRQGNQPQHFGDGTRLSIL.